This TCR beta chain was sequenced for a study of T cell responses to AZD1222 COVID-19 vaccine. Clones were sequenced by immunoSEQ multiplex PCR, and TCRdb holds only the in-frame ones, with some missing. The table includes some 110,000 clones, more than 75% detected once. Study-level results: Among those given AZD1222, only 6 or 7 were seropositive at baseline.

Worth noting for this clone: The antigen remains undetermined.

The sequenced sample was peripheral blood, obtained on day 0 of AZD1222 vaccination. This clonotype was sampled from an adult in good health.

DNA for the CDR3: TGTGCCATCAGCGTCGGGACAGGCGGCACAGATACGCAGTATTTT. It yields the protein CAISVGTGGTDTQYF. This chain uses TRBV10-3 with TRBJ2-3; 8 bases are shared with TRBD1. CDR3 length: 15 residues. V dropped 6 bases and J dropped 1; count of bases not matched to a gene: 6. Germline assignment: CDR1 ENHRY and CDR2 SYGVKD.